The 22 T cell receptor beta chains below come from one sample, sequenced in a study of T-cell memory formation after mild COVID-19. TCRdb reanalysed the 5' RACE reads using MiXCR and keeps one entry per CDR3 protein. The table lists 450,000 to 700,000 distinct CDR3 sequences, about a sixth of them singletons, with approximately 12% in the top ten. Sequencing used PBMCs or a T cell subset sorted from them (not recorded which). These receptors were collected from an adult woman who had mild COVID-19 (a few samples of this study predate the infection). Cell type and time point are not known.

The rearrangement joins TRBV20-1 to TRBJ1-3, with no clear D. The CDR3 contains 16 residues. CDR1 and CDR2 (germline): DFQATT, SNEGSKA (reference sequence). V gave up 3 bases and J gave up 0 bases, with 15 bases separating them. CDR3 amino acids: CSARDEWFNSGNTIYF. For the CDR3, the DNA is TGCAGTGCTAGGGACGAGTGGTTCAACTCTGGAAACACCATATATTTT.

The gene calls are TRBV7-9 and TRBJ1-1; possible D gene TRBD1, 6 bases. The CDR3 is 11 residues long. Germline V gives CDR1 SEHNR, CDR2 FQNEAQ (reference sequence). The V gene lost 10 bases and the J gene lost 1 base, with 7 bases spanning the gap. In nucleotides, the CDR3 is TGTGCCACGACAGGGAACACTGAAGCTTTCTTT. It translates to CATTGNTEAFF.

The chain is built from TRBV12-3 or TRBV12-4 and TRBJ2-1; D perhaps matches TRBD2 (6 bases). This CDR3 has 13 amino acids. V dropped 10 bases and J dropped 2 bases, with 12 bases sitting between them. The CDR3 here is CATRREPYNEQFF. DNA for the CDR3: TGTGCCACCCGCCGGGAGCCCTACAATGAGCAGTTCTTC.

The chain is built from TRBV19 and TRBJ1-6; 11 nucleotides line up with TRBD1. The V and J ends lost 3 bases and 6 bases, in that order; junction bases with no gene match: 4. Germline assignment: CDR1 LNHDA and CDR2 SQIVND (reference sequence). This CDR3 region has 16 residues. The CDR3 sequence is CASSIGGQGANSPLHF. CDR3 bases: TGTGCCAGTAGTATCGGTGGACAGGGGGCTAATTCACCCCTCCACTTT. Together with reference TRBV19 and TRBJ1-6, the CDR3 gives the full variable domain: DGGITQSPKYLFRKEGQNVTLSCEQNLNHDAMYWYRQDPGQGLRLIYYSQIVNDFQKGDIAEGYSVSREKKESFPLTVTSAQKNPTAFYLCASSIGGQGANSPLHFGNGTRLTVT.

In this sample, this clonotype turned up many times. This chain links TRBV28 with TRBJ2-5, with a weak D call TRBD1 (6 bases). CDR1 is MDHEN and CDR2 is SYDVKM in the germline V gene. This CDR3 spans 16 amino acids. Trimming pared 5 bases from V and 7 bases from J, leaving 23 bases between. The CDR3, as DNA: TGTGCCAGCAGTGCGAGTCTACAGGGTTCTGAGGGGACCCAGTACTTC. Protein product: CASSASLQGSEGTQYF.

This clonotype was detected many times. V usage is TRBV20-1 and J usage is TRBJ2-1, with D perhaps TRBD1 or TRBD2 (6 bases each). This CDR3 has 14 residues. CDR1 and CDR2 (germline): DFQATT, SNEGSKA (reference sequence). V was trimmed by 1 base and J by 8 bases, leaving 15 bases between them. The CDR3 reads CSARGPGAGYEQFF. The CDR3, as DNA: TGCAGTGCTAGAGGCCCGGGGGCGGGGTATGAGCAGTTCTTC.

This clonotype was seen more than once but under ten times. The chain combines TRBV9 with TRBJ1-6; 10 bases align to TRBD1. In germline, CDR1 is SGDLS, CDR2 YYNGEE. The V segment lost 4 bases and the J segment 7 bases; nucleotides outside the gene matches: 5. There are 15 residues in the CDR3. CDR3 sequence: CASSKGQGGNSPLHF. CDR3 nucleotides: TGTGCCAGCAGCAAAGGACAGGGGGGCAATTCACCCCTCCACTTT.

The chain recombines TRBV24-1 with TRBJ2-1; 9 nucleotides line up with TRBD2. The V gene end was trimmed by 3 bases and the J gene end by 7 bases; junction bases not matched to a gene: 12. Germline V gives CDR1 KGHDR, CDR2 SFDVKD. The CDR3 is 17 residues long. The CDR3 loop is CATSDAGAGGLLNEQFF. The CDR3 region has the DNA TGTGCCACCAGTGATGCAGGGGCGGGAGGGCTGTTGAATGAGCAGTTCTTC.

J is TRBJ2-5 and V is TRBV27, with TRBD1 as a possible D gene (6 bases). V was clipped by 2 bases and J by 3 bases, with 13 bases between them. The V gene's germline CDR1 is MNHEY and CDR2 SMNVEV (reference sequence). The CDR3 length is 15 residues. CDR3 sequence (DNA): TGTGCCAGCAGTTTACAGGGGCGGCCCGAAGAGACCCAGTACTTC. Its protein product is CASSLQGRPEETQYF.

This clonotype has ten or more counts. This chain links TRBV3-1 with TRBJ2-2; 10 bases agree with TRBD2. Unmatched junction bases numbered 5, after V lost 4 bases and J lost 0 bases. The CDR3 sequence is 17 residues long. The germline V gene has CDR1 LGHDT and CDR2 YNNKEL (reference sequence). This CDR3 is CASSRTSGVANTGELFF. The CDR3 nucleotides read TGTGCCAGCAGCCGTACTAGCGGGGTTGCGAACACCGGGGAGCTGTTTTTT.

J is TRBJ1-5 and V is TRBV29-1; 9 bases are shared with TRBD1. Looked up from germline, CDR1 is SQVTM and CDR2 is ANQGSEA. CDR3 size: 13 residues. The V segment lost 4 bases and the J segment 5 bases; nucleotides outside the gene matches: 3. The CDR3 coding sequence is TGCAGCGTTGGGACAGGGGCATATCAGCCCCAGCATTTT. Translated: CSVGTGAYQPQHF.

The chain recombines TRBV20-1 with TRBJ2-1; 16 bases align to TRBD2. Trimming at V came to 0 bases and at J to 2 bases, leaving 7 bases not matched to a gene. CDR1 is DFQATT, CDR2 SNEGSKA, per germline (reference sequence). The CDR3 length is 19 residues. In DNA, the CDR3 is TGCAGTGCTAGAGATCGGGGACTAGCGGGAGGGCGGCCCTACAATGAGCAGTTCTTC. Protein product: CSARDRGLAGGRPYNEQFF.

This clonotype was observed a handful of times. The chain carries TRBV11-2 and TRBJ2-2, with D unclear. Trimming removed 0 bases from V and 0 bases from J, with 23 bases in between. Germline V gene sequence: CDR1 SGHAT, CDR2 FQNNGV. This CDR3 has 21 amino acids. As DNA, the CDR3 is TGTGCCAGCAGCTTAGATGGCAGGCCCTACCCTACCTCTCCGAACACCGGGGAGCTGTTTTTT. Its protein product is CASSLDGRPYPTSPNTGELFF. Using reference TRBV11-2 and TRBJ2-2 for the parts outside the CDR3, the full variable domain is EAGVAQSPRYKIIEKRQSVAFWCNPISGHATLYWYQQILGQGPKLLIQFQNNGVVDDSQLPKDRFSAERLKGVDSTLKIQPAKLEDSAVYLCASSLDGRPYPTSPNTGELFFGEGSRLTVL.

The table lists this clonotype with a few counts. The CDR3 coding sequence is TGTGCCACCAGGACCTTTGGCGGGGCTAACAATGAGCAGTTCTTC. Its protein product is CATRTFGGANNEQFF. The chain links TRBV24-1 to TRBJ2-1, with D tentatively TRBD2 (6 bases). The CDR3 extends over 15 amino acids. Trimming took off 7 bases at V and 5 bases at J, with 17 bases between the two ends. Germline lookup yields CDR1 KGHDR and CDR2 SFDVKD.

In its sample, this clonotype was seen many times. J is TRBJ2-5 and V is TRBV2, with D possibly matching TRBD1 (6 bases). V was clipped by 4 bases and J by 2 bases, with 11 bases between them. The germline V gene encodes CDR1 SNHLY and CDR2 FYNNEI. The CDR3 loop spans 14 amino acids. CDR3 bases: TGTGCCAGCAGTGTTGGGGGCGCTCAAGAGACCCAGTACTTC. Encoded protein: CASSVGGAQETQYF.

J is TRBJ2-1 and V is TRBV7-9, with D perhaps matching TRBD1 (7 bases). The length of the CDR3 is 18 residues. Trimming left V 1 base short and J 3 bases short, with 19 bases between. The V gene's germline CDR1 is SEHNR and CDR2 FQNEAQ (reference sequence). CDR3 sequence reads: CASSLGRVDRVHYNEQFF. CDR3 coding DNA: TGTGCCAGCAGCTTAGGGAGGGTTGACAGGGTCCACTACAATGAGCAGTTCTTC.

The chain links TRBV12-3 or TRBV12-4 to TRBJ2-2, with D possibly being TRBD2 (5 bases). The V end was cut by 7 bases, the J end by 3 bases, with 12 bases between. This CDR3 has 14 amino acids. The CDR3 DNA reads as TGTGCCAGCACCCGGACTGTGCACACCGGGGAGCTGTTTTTT. Protein product: CASTRTVHTGELFF.

This clonotype was detected a few times. The chain couples TRBV14 to TRBJ2-7; 8 bases are shared with TRBD1. J lost 2 bases, V lost 7 bases, and 7 bases had no gene match. The CDR3 runs 14 residues. In germline, CDR1 is SGHDN, CDR2 FVKESK. CDR3 residues: CASTSGQGAYEQYF. The CDR3 DNA follows: TGTGCCAGCACTTCTGGACAGGGCGCCTACGAGCAGTACTTC.

Here the CDR3 reads CASSFGWAEAFF. CDR3 DNA sequence: TGTGCCAGCAGTTTTGGGTGGGCTGAAGCTTTCTTT. The V gene is TRBV5-8, the J gene TRBJ1-1; no definite D call. This CDR3 spans 12 amino acids. V lost 5 bases and J lost 6, with 11 bases in between. Germline CDR1 is SGHTS and CDR2 is YDEGEE.

The J gene is TRBJ2-1, the V gene TRBV4-1; D unclear. Germline CDR1 reads MGHRA; CDR2 reads YSYEKL. This CDR3 is built from 15 residues. The V and J ends lost 1 base and 0 bases respectively, with 7 bases between them. In DNA form, the CDR3 reads TGCGCCAGCAGCCAAGGGTTAGACTCCTACAATGAGCAGTTCTTC. Residues: CASSQGLDSYNEQFF.

This clonotype was seen just once. This chain joins TRBV6-5 and TRBJ1-1; D not certain. This CDR3 is 15 amino acids long. Germline CDR1 and CDR2: MNHEY and SVGAGI. V lost 3 bases, J lost 3 bases, and 14 bases lay in between. The DNA of the CDR3 is TGTGCCAGCAGTTATGTCTCTACTAGGGACACTGAAGCTTTCTTT. Protein sequence: CASSYVSTRDTEAFF.

There are a few counts of this clonotype. CDR3 DNA: TGTGCCAGCAGATCTGACTACCTCTGGGGCGAGCAGTACTTC. This sequence encodes CASRSDYLWGEQYF. The chain combines TRBV5-6 with TRBJ2-7; D may be TRBD2 (5 bases). There are 14 residues in the CDR3. The germline gives CDR1 SGHDT, CDR2 YYEEEE. V lost 5 bases and J lost 6, with 18 bases in between.